The clone carrying this TCR beta chain was recorded at least ten times. Its antigen remains unidentified. This record belongs to a study of T-cell reconstitution after alpha-beta-depleted transplantation in children. Study-level results: At the one-year point after transplant, T-cell counts and TCRbeta diversity were found to come mostly from T cells that had been newly produced. Day-60 TCRbeta diversity that was high in some patients was derived from surviving recipient T cells and thymic progenitors. It was reported that alpha-beta T cells came from several hundred expanded graft clones (about two months after transplant).

TCRbeta library preparation incorporated unique molecular identifiers. TCRdb called the PCR reads again in MiXCR, with one record for every CDR3 protein. This sample has roughly 670,000 distinct CDR3 sequences, with 13% found just once. Between the trimmed V and J ends, which lost 10 bases and 2 bases, there was a span of 19 bases. CDR3 length: 15 residues. The germline V gene has CDR1 ENHRY and CDR2 SYGVKD. The chain uses TRBV10-3 and TRBJ2-3; D gene uncertain. Here the sequenced sample was PBMCs, taken before TCRalphabeta/CD19-depleted stem cell transplant. This TCR was recovered from a girl aged 2 to 9 with congenital amegakaryocytic thrombocytopenia, due to receive a stem cell transplant. This CDR3 is CATSPRAPSTDTQYF. The CDR3 nucleotides are TGTGCCACCTCACCACGGGCCCCATCCACAGATACGCAGTATTTT.